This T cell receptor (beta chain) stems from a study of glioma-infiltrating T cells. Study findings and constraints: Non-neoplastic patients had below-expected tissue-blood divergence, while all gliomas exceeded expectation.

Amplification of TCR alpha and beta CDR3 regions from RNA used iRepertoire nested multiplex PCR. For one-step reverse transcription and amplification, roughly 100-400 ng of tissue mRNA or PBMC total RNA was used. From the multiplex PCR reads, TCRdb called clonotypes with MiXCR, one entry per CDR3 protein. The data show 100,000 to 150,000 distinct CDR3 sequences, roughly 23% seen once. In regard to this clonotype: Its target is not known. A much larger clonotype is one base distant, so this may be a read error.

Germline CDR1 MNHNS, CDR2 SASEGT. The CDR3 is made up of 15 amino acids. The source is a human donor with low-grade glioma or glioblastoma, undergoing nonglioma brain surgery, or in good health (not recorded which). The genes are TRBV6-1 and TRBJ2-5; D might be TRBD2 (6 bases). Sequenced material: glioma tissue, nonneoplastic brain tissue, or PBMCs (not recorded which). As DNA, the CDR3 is TGTGCCATCAGTGAGTCGGGGAGGAGGCAAGAGACCCAGTACTTC. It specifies CAISESGRRQETQYF.